Listed below are T cell receptor beta chains from one sample, sequenced in a study of cytomegalovirus exposure and HLA in healthy donors. The protocol was immunoSEQ multiplex PCR, while the TCRdb copy is restricted to in-frame clones and leaves out a portion. Among about 140,000 clones, roughly four fifths were seen once, and the ten largest hold 1.5% to 2%. Sequenced sample: PBMCs. The receptors stem from a female donor in good health and CMV-seronegative. Each CDR3 is given with its conserved first and last residue. A D gene is named only where the DNA matches it firmly. Expanded clones get a size class; other rows say once, few or many, or leave the size out.

J gene,V gene,clone size,D gene,CDR3 protein,CDR3 DNA
TRBJ2-2,TRBV6-1,.,TRBD1,CASADRATSTGELFF,TGTGCCAGCGCGGACAGGGCAACATCCACCGGGGAGCTGTTTTTT
TRBJ1-3,TRBV7-2,.,.,CASSSSTGRSGNTIYF,TGTGCCAGCAGCTCTAGTACTGGTCGCTCTGGAAACACCATATATTTT
TRBJ2-3,TRBV6-1,.,TRBD1,CASSEPGTGMDTQYF,TGTGCCAGCAGTGAACCCGGGACAGGGATGGATACGCAGTATTTT
TRBJ1-1,TRBV30,.,.,CAWNQGRGVNTEAFF,TGTGCCTGGAATCAGGGGAGAGGGGTGAACACTGAAGCTTTCTTT
TRBJ1-4,TRBV10-3,.,.,CAVRGGDYEKLFF,TGTGCCGTACGGGGGGGAGATTATGAAAAACTGTTTTTT
TRBJ1-2,TRBV28,.,TRBD1,CASSSPGQRTLGYGYTF,TGTGCCAGCAGTTCTCCGGGACAGCGAACTTTGGGGTATGGCTACACCTTC
TRBJ1-1,TRBV19,once,TRBD1,CASTRDSLNTEAFF,TGTGCCAGTACTAGGGACAGCTTGAACACTGAAGCTTTCTTT
TRBJ1-6,TRBV9,.,.,CASSVGGESPLHF,TGTGCCAGCAGCGTGGGAGGGGAATCACCCCTCCACTTT
TRBJ1-2,TRBV6-1,.,TRBD1,CAGAPGTGASYGYTF,TGTGCCGGGGCCCCCGGGACAGGGGCTTCCTATGGCTACACCTTC
TRBJ2-5,TRBV15,.,.,CATSRGGEETQYF,TGTGCCACCAGCCGAGGGGGGGAAGAGACCCAGTACTTC
TRBJ2-1,TRBV2,.,TRBD2,CASSEILAGGHEQFF,TGTGCCAGCAGTGAGATCCTAGCGGGGGGCCATGAGCAGTTCTTC
TRBJ2-2,TRBV6-5,few,.,CASSYSGSGSAGELFF,TGTGCCAGCAGTTACAGCGGGTCAGGGTCGGCCGGGGAGCTGTTTTTT
TRBJ1-1,TRBV11-2,few,.,CASSWEGGSTEAFF,TGTGCCAGCAGCTGGGAGGGGGGCTCCACTGAAGCTTTCTTT
TRBJ2-7,TRBV2,.,TRBD2,CASRDLTSASYEQYF,TGTGCCAGCAGGGATTTGACTAGCGCGTCCTACGAGCAGTACTTC
TRBJ2-7,TRBV19,.,TRBD2,CASSIAGTSGYEQYF,TGTGCCAGTAGTATCGCGGGGACTAGCGGTTACGAGCAGTACTTC
TRBJ2-7,TRBV13,.,TRBD1,CASSLGRQGAPYEQYF,TGTGCCAGCAGCTTAGGCCGACAGGGGGCGCCCTACGAGCAGTACTTC
TRBJ2-3,TRBV7-9,.,TRBD1,CASSLGWDRGYTQYF,TGTGCCAGCAGCTTAGGTTGGGACAGGGGGTATACGCAGTATTTT
TRBJ2-7,TRBV6-1,.,TRBD1,CASRRGQLSYEQYF,TGTGCCAGCAGAAGGGGACAGTTATCCTACGAGCAGTACTTC
TRBJ2-3,TRBV28,.,TRBD1,CASSPGQESTDTQYF,TGTGCCAGCAGTCCGGGACAGGAAAGCACAGATACGCAGTATTTT
TRBJ1-1,TRBV7-9,once,TRBD1,CASSFGTGFEAFF,TGTGCCAGCAGCTTCGGGACAGGGTTTGAAGCTTTCTTT
TRBJ1-2,TRBV11-2,once,.,CASSLDRGEDTF,TGTGCCAGCAGCTTAGATAGAGGGGAGGACACCTTC
TRBJ2-7,TRBV6-1,once,TRBD1,CASHKGQATNEQYF,TGTGCCAGCCATAAAGGACAGGCTACTAACGAGCAGTACTTC
TRBJ1-6,TRBV6-8,.,TRBD1,CASSYSLLQGGSPLHF,TGTGCCAGCAGTTATTCGTTGTTGCAGGGGGGTTCACCCCTCCACTTT
TRBJ2-7,TRBV7-2,.,TRBD2,CASSETGGSRSF,TGTGCCAGCAGCGAAACGGGGGGGTCCCGGAGCTTC
TRBJ2-7,TRBV6-1,.,TRBD2,CASTPSGGSAYEQYF,TGTGCCAGCACGCCTAGCGGGGGATCTGCCTACGAGCAGTACTTC
TRBJ2-1,TRBV7-2,.,TRBD1,CASSLGRGRLYNEQFF,TGTGCCAGCAGCTTAGGAAGGGGGCGTCTCTACAATGAGCAGTTCTTC
TRBJ2-5,TRBV7-3,few,TRBD1,CASSLVGTGASQETQYF,TGTGCCAGCAGCTTAGTAGGGACAGGGGCCAGCCAAGAGACCCAGTACTTC
TRBJ2-7,TRBV6-6,.,TRBD1,CASSYTGQGGAYEQYF,TGTGCCAGCAGTTACACAGGACAGGGGGGCGCCTACGAGCAGTACTTC
TRBJ2-3,TRBV28,.,TRBD2,CASIRGGLAGGRGDTQYF,TGTGCCAGCATCCGAGGGGGACTAGCGGGGGGGCGTGGAGATACGCAGTATTTT
TRBJ2-3,TRBV19,.,TRBD1,CASRPQGVSSTDTQYF,TGTGCCAGTAGGCCCCAGGGGGTTAGCTCAACAGATACGCAGTATTTT
TRBJ1-5,TRBV19,.,TRBD1,CASSARDRSHSNQPQHF,TGTGCCAGTAGCGCTCGGGACAGGAGTCATAGCAATCAGCCCCAGCATTTT
TRBJ2-2,TRBV5-6,few,.,CASSFGGVHTGELFF,TGTGCCAGCAGCTTTGGAGGGGTTCACACCGGGGAGCTGTTTTTT
TRBJ2-1,TRBV5-1,.,.,CASSKTRSERAPLAEQFF,TGCGCCAGCAGCAAGACTAGATCAGAAAGGGCCCCCCTCGCTGAGCAGTTCTTC
TRBJ1-5,TRBV5-8,.,.,CASSLYGLRGQPQHF,TGTGCCAGCAGCTTGTATGGACTCCGGGGTCAGCCCCAGCATTTT
TRBJ1-1,TRBV5-6,few,.,CASSSLSGGGDTEAFF,TGTGCCAGCAGTTCGTTATCGGGAGGGGGAGACACTGAAGCTTTCTTT
TRBJ2-1,TRBV5-1,.,TRBD1,CASSFGQGAYNEQFF,TGCGCCAGCAGCTTCGGGCAGGGGGCCTACAATGAGCAGTTCTTC